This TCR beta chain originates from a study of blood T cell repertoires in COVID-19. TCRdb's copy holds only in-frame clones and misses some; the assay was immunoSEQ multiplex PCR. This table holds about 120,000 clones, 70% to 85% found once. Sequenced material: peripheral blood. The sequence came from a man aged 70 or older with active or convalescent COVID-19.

CDR3 in amino acids: CASSVERSGDTQYF. In nucleotides, the CDR3 is TGTGCCAGCAGCGTGGAGCGGAGCGGAGATACGCAGTATTTT. V gene TRBV9 combines with J gene TRBJ2-3, with D maybe TRBD2 (5 bases). The CDR3 spans 14 residues. Deletions cut 2 bases from V and 5 bases from J, with 12 bases between. The germline V gene has CDR1 SGDLS and CDR2 YYNGEE.